This entry is about one T cell receptor (beta chain). The antigen remains unidentified. This table comes from immunoSEQ multiplex PCR, and its TCRdb copy is limited to in-frame clones, with some not included. The sample yields millions of clones, over 85% seen once. The record originates from a study of shared clonotypes between healthy human individuals. CDR1 and CDR2 (germline): SGHRS, YFSETQ. Between the trimmed V and J ends, which lost 4 bases and 3 bases, there was a span of 8 bases. The CDR3 sequence is 12 residues long. Naive CD8 cells were CD45RO-negative, positively selected for CCR7, excluding terminally differentiated effector memory CD45RA+ cells. Notes on the study in general: Tissues were not sampled, only blood, and their repertoires likely differ.

V gene TRBV5-1 combines with J gene TRBJ2-7; D not resolved. What was sequenced was naive CD8+ T cells sorted from blood. The sequence was obtained from a man younger than 35 in good health. DNA of the CDR3: TGCGCCAGCAGCCGCGAGAGCTACGAGCAGTACTTC. This encodes CASSRESYEQYF. Filled out from reference TRBV5-1 and TRBJ2-7, the complete variable domain reads KAGVTQTPRYLIKTRGQQVTLSCSPISGHRSVSWYQQTPGQGLQFLFEYFSETQRNKGNFPGRFSGRQFSNSRSEMNVSTLELGDSALYLCASSRESYEQYFGPGTRLTVT.